The 30 T cell receptor beta chains in this list originate from one sample, sequenced in a study of T cells in women clearing cervical HPV infection (dated by TCRdb to the late 2010s). The method behind the library was the immunoSEQ multiplex PCR assay. What TCRdb holds here is the immuneACCESS table cut down to in-frame rearrangements. Part of the clones is not present; checked against another copy, under half of the missing clones reflect an unresolved V gene, and the others are unexplained. The table of this sample itemizes around 31,000 clones. Jointly, the top ten make up approximately 20% of the sample. Sequenced input: blood buffy coat. Source of these receptors: a woman between 18 and 69 years old with a cervical HPV16 infection that either progressed to CIN3+ or cleared (not recorded which).

As for this clone: The DNA ends 3 residues before the CDR3 does, and the rest of the CDR3 is filled in from the germline J gene. The chain employs TRBV19 and TRBJ1-4; D call uncertain. The CDR3 contains 16 residues. Trimming took off 1 base at V and 6 bases at J, with 15 bases between the two ends. Germline assignment: CDR1 LNHDA and CDR2 SQIVND (reference sequence). The covered CDR3 bases are TGTGCCAGTAGTATAGGCGCGGCAAGGCGGGATGAAAAA. As protein: CASSIGAARRDEK. In full, the CDR3 is CASSIGAARRDEKLFF.

On this clone: The read ends 3 residues shy of where the CDR3 ends; the end is completed using the germline J gene. The chain combines TRBV30 with TRBJ1-5; D not certain. Trimming took 0 bases from V and 5 from J, leaving 8 bases between them. The CDR3 sequence is 13 residues long. In germline, CDR1 is GTSNPN, CDR2 SVGIG (reference sequence). CDR3 DNA, as far as it was read: TGTGCCTGGAGTGTACACGGGGATCAGCCC. Its protein product is CAWSVHGDQP. The entire CDR3 is CAWSVHGDQPQHF.

In regard to this clone: With the read ending 3 residues before the CDR3 end, the germline J gene is used to fill in that end. The chain links TRBV11-2 to TRBJ1-6; 7 nucleotides align to TRBD1. Trimming cost V 3 bases and J 8 bases; bases outside gene matches: 7. The CDR3 loop spans 15 amino acids. Germline CDR1 reads SGHAT; CDR2 reads FQNNGV. The CDR3 sequence is CASSFSTGVDSPLHF. CDR3 DNA (partial): TGTGCCAGCAGCTTTAGCACAGGGGTAGATTCACCC.

Details on this clone: The read gets to within 3 residues of the CDR3 end, and the germline J gene fills in the rest. The V gene is TRBV5-4, the J gene TRBJ2-5; 8 nucleotides align to TRBD1. This CDR3 contains 15 residues. CDR1 and CDR2 from the germline V gene are SGHNT and YYREEE (reference sequence). Trimming took 1 base from V and 2 from J; bases not matched to a gene: 4. CDR3 sequence: CASSLPGTGQETQYF. The CDR3 bases that were read are TGTGCCAGCAGCTTGCCCGGGACAGGACAAGAGACC. The full variable domain, completed using reference TRBV5-4 and TRBJ2-5, is ETGVTQSPTHLIKTRGQQVTLRCSSQSGHNTVSWYQQALGQGPQFIFQYYREEENGRGNFPPRFSGLQFPNYSSELNVNALELDDSALYLCASSLPGTGQETQYFGPGTRLLVL.

Comments on this clone: The read ends 3 residues early relative to the CDR3; the germline J gene fills the gap. The chain combines TRBV11-2 with TRBJ2-3; 7 bases are a match to TRBD2. Germline V gives CDR1 SGHAT, CDR2 FQNNGV. Trimming took 6 bases from V and 8 from J; bases not matched to a gene: 5. This CDR3 is 12 amino acids long. The CDR3 spells CASSIGGGTQYF. The CDR3 bases that were read are TGTGCCAGCAGTATAGGCGGGGGTACG.

Comment on this clone: The read is 3 residues too short to cover the CDR3 end, so that end is filled in from the germline J gene. This chain uses TRBV7-2 with TRBJ1-5, with D hard to call. CDR1 and CDR2 from the germline V gene are SGHTA and FQGNSA. The CDR3 is 12 amino acids. With 1 base removed from V and 7 bases from J, the gap between germline ends came to 5 bases. The part of the CDR3 DNA that was read is TGTGCCAGCAGCTTAGGGCCCCAGCCC. Amino acids: CASSLGPQP. The whole CDR3 protein reads CASSLGPQPQHF.

In the case of this clone: With the read ending 3 residues before the CDR3 end, the germline J gene is used to fill in that end. The rearrangement links TRBV5-1 to TRBJ2-3; 7 bases agree with TRBD1. The CDR3 contains 16 residues. From germline, CDR1 is SGHRS and CDR2 YFSETQ. Trimming removed 2 bases from V and 0 bases from J; junction bases left unmatched: 6. The CDR3 DNA, read in part, is TGCGCCAGCAGCTTAACAGGGGACGGGAGCACAGATACG. Its protein product is CASSLTGDGSTDT. In full, the CDR3 reads CASSLTGDGSTDTQYF.

A word on this clone: The read comes to an end 3 residues before the CDR3 does, leaving the germline J gene to fill in the end. The chain links TRBV30 to TRBJ1-5; 10 bases line up with TRBD1. Germline CDR1 reads GTSNPN; CDR2 reads SVGIG (reference sequence). The trim removed 0 bases at V and 7 bases at J, leaving 6 bases unmatched. The CDR3 covers 15 residues. Partial CDR3 DNA: TGTGCCTGGAGTGTAAGGGGACAGGGGTGGCAGCCC. Its protein is CAWSVRGQGWQP. The full-length CDR3 reads as CAWSVRGQGWQPQHF.

Turning to this clone: The CDR3 end is not reached by the read, which stops 3 residues before it; the germline J gene fills it in. The rearrangement uses TRBV19 and TRBJ1-5; no clear D. The CDR3 spans 15 residues. V shed 0 bases and J shed 1 base, with 7 bases lying between them. The V gene's germline CDR1 is LNHDA and CDR2 SQIVND (reference sequence). This CDR3 is CASSIDARSNQPQHF. The covered CDR3 bases are TGTGCCAGTAGTATAGATGCTCGGAGCAATCAGCCC.

Concerning this clone: The read ends 3 residues shy of where the CDR3 ends; the end is completed using the germline J gene. The rearrangement uses TRBV28 and TRBJ1-1; the D gene is possibly TRBD1 (6 bases). Looked up from germline, CDR1 is MDHEN and CDR2 is SYDVKM. This CDR3 has 16 residues. V gave up 6 bases and J gave up 4 bases, with 21 bases separating them. The CDR3 reads CASRGPTQGFGTEAFF. The part of the CDR3 DNA that was read is TGTGCCAGCAGAGGTCCGACCCAGGGGTTCGGCACTGAA.

As for this clone: The read stops 3 residues short of the end of the CDR3; the missing end is completed from the germline J gene. The chain joins TRBV20-1 to TRBJ2-7; possible D gene TRBD2, 6 bases. The CDR3 consists of 15 residues. Germline CDR1 DFQATT, CDR2 SNEGSKA (reference sequence). The germline V and J ends were trimmed by 0 bases and 1 base, with 13 bases remaining between them. The DNA read from the CDR3 is TGCAGTGCTAGAGACCCCTCCGGGACTTCCTACGAG. This sequence encodes CSARDPSGTSYE. The whole CDR3 protein is CSARDPSGTSYEQYF.

Comments on this clone: The CDR3 goes on 3 residues after the read ends, and that part is filled in from the germline J gene. This sequence joins TRBV7-2 and TRBJ1-2, with 7 nucleotides matching TRBD1. Per the germline V gene, CDR1 is SGHTA and CDR2 is FQGNSA. The CDR3 runs 14 residues. Germline trimming cut 2 bases from V and 3 bases from J; bases unmatched to any gene: 3. CDR3 bases read: TGTGCCAGCAGCTTATTTACAGGGGACTATGGC. Residues: CASSLFTGDYG. The CDR3 as a whole reads CASSLFTGDYGYTF.

Worth noting for this clone: Read coverage stops 3 residues before the CDR3 terminus; the germline J gene supplies the remainder. The gene calls are TRBV2 and TRBJ2-6; TRBD1 might be the D (5 bases). CDR3 length: 14 amino acids. Germline-derived CDR1 and CDR2 are SNHLY and FYNNEI. V dropped 6 bases and J dropped 2 bases, with 8 bases sitting between them. The CDR3 reads CASRKGTGANVLTF. The sequenced part of the CDR3 DNA is TGTGCCAGCAGAAAGGGGACTGGGGCCAACGTC.

In the case of this clone: The read falls 3 residues short of the CDR3 end, and the missing part is taken from the germline J gene. The chain links TRBV10-3 to TRBJ2-5; D unclear. Germline V gene data show CDR1 as ENHRY and CDR2 as SYGVKD. The CDR3 runs to 12 residues. Trimming pared 10 bases from V and 0 bases from J, leaving 9 bases between. CDR3 loop: CATRLDQETQYF. Partial CDR3 DNA: TGTGCCACCCGACTGGACCAAGAGACC.

With respect to this clone: The read stops 3 residues short of the end of the CDR3; the missing end is completed from the germline J gene. The chain carries TRBV5-1 and TRBJ1-4; D unresolved. V was shortened by 4 bases and J by 10 bases, with 17 bases between the two germline ends. This CDR3 spans 14 amino acids. Per the germline V gene, CDR1 is SGHRS and CDR2 is YFSETQ. CDR3 residues: CASSPDTETGKLFF. The sequenced part of the CDR3 DNA is TGCGCCAGCAGCCCGGATACAGAAACCGGAAAA.

Note on this clone: The CDR3 is cut off 3 residues early in the read; its end comes from the germline J gene. The J gene is TRBJ2-7, the V gene TRBV20-1; D is undetermined. V lost 1 base to trimming and J lost 3 bases, with 16 bases between them. The CDR3 consists of 15 residues. Looked up from germline, CDR1 is DFQATT and CDR2 is SNEGSKA (reference sequence). Partial CDR3 DNA: TGCAGTGCTAGAGGATTTTACAATCCTGACTACGAG. Protein: CSARGFYNPDYE. The full CDR3 protein reads CSARGFYNPDYEQYF.

Incomplete CDR3 DNA: TGTGCCAGTAGTAAGCCCGGGGTCACAGATACG. Protein sequence: CASSKPGVTDT. The full-length CDR3 reads as CASSKPGVTDTQYF. The genes are TRBV19 and TRBJ2-3; TRBD2 is a possible D gene (5 bases). The CDR3 end is not reached by the read, which stops 3 residues before it; the germline J gene fills it in. The V gene lost 4 bases and the J gene lost 2 bases, with 10 bases spanning the gap. Germline CDR1 LNHDA, CDR2 SQIVND (reference sequence). This CDR3 has 14 residues. Drawing the rest from reference TRBV19 and TRBJ2-3, the complete variable domain is DGGITQSPKYLFRKEGQNVTLSCEQNLNHDAMYWYRQDPGQGLRLIYYSQIVNDFQKGDIAEGYSVSREKKESFPLTVTSAQKNPTAFYLCASSKPGVTDTQYFGPGTRLTVL.

A word on this clone: The read ends 3 residues early relative to the CDR3; the germline J gene fills the gap. This rearrangement joins TRBV5-1 to TRBJ2-5; D may be TRBD2 (5 bases). CDR3 length: 17 amino acids. Germline V gene sequence: CDR1 SGHRS, CDR2 YFSETQ. The V gene lost 2 bases and the J gene lost 5 bases, with 22 bases spanning the gap. CDR3 bases read: TGCGCCAGCAGCTTTGTTCAGGTGGGATTGACTATGGAGACC. Amino acid sequence: CASSFVQVGLTMET. The CDR3 as a whole reads CASSFVQVGLTMETQYF.

The DNA read from the CDR3 is TGCGCCAGCAGCTTAAGAGGGGATCAGCCG. This encodes CASSLRGDQP. The full CDR3 sequence reads CASSLRGDQPQYF. The gene calls are TRBV5-1 and TRBJ2-3, with D tentatively TRBD1 or TRBD2 (5 bases each). The sequenced fragment ends 3 residues before the CDR3 boundary, so the rest is inferred from the germline J gene. CDR1 is SGHRS and CDR2 is YFSETQ in the germline V gene. The CDR3 contains 13 residues.

For this clone: The CDR3 is cut off 3 residues early in the read; its end comes from the germline J gene. The V and J genes are TRBV7-9 and TRBJ1-1; 10 nucleotides match TRBD1. The germline CDR1 and CDR2 sequences are SEHNR and FQNEAQ (reference sequence). The CDR3 totals 14 residues. Incomplete CDR3 DNA: TGTGCCAGCAGCTCAGGGACAGGGGTGGACATT. This codes for CASSSGTGVDI. The whole CDR3 region reads CASSSGTGVDIAFF.

Comment on this clone: The DNA ends 3 residues before the CDR3 does, and the rest of the CDR3 is filled in from the germline J gene. V gene TRBV5-6 combines with J gene TRBJ1-2; maybe TRBD1 (6 bases). In germline, CDR1 is SGHDT, CDR2 YYEEEE. This CDR3 is 13 amino acids long. Trimming cost V 4 bases and J 7 bases, with 14 bases left between them. The CDR3: CASSQAGALGYTF. The CDR3 bases that were read are TGTGCCAGCAGCCAAGCAGGGGCCCTTGGC. The full variable domain, in which reference TRBV5-6 and TRBJ1-2 provide the parts outside the CDR3, is DAGVTQSPTHLIKTRGQQVTLRCSPKSGHDTVSWYQQALGQGPQFIFQYYEEEERQRGNFPDRFSGHQFPNYSSELNVNALLLGDSALYLCASSQAGALGYTFGSGTRLTVV.

A remark on this clone: The observed sequence ends 3 residues before the CDR3 terminus, with the missing tail filled in from the germline J gene. V and J are TRBV5-6 and TRBJ1-2; 7 bases agree with TRBD1. With V trimmed by 2 bases and J by 3 bases, 1 base remained unmatched. The CDR3 sequence is 13 residues long. Germline V lookup: CDR1 SGHDT, CDR2 YYEEEE. CDR3 bases read: TGTGCCAGCAGCTTAGACAGGGACTATGGC. Translated, it gives CASSLDRDYG. The CDR3 in full is CASSLDRDYGYTF.

Note on this clone: The junction does not match germline at one end; this may be a read error. The observed sequence ends 3 residues before the CDR3 terminus, with the missing tail filled in from the germline J gene. The chain is built from TRBV4-2 and TRBJ2-1, with 9 bases fitting TRBD1. This CDR3 comprises 16 residues. Germline CDR1 reads LGHNA; CDR2 reads YNFKEQ. The CDR3 region is CASSQETGTGFNEQFF. Partial CDR3 DNA: TGCGCCAGCAGCCAAGAGACCGGGACAGGGTTCAATGAG.

About this clone: The read stops 3 residues short of the end of the CDR3; the missing end is completed from the germline J gene. The genes are TRBV4-2 and TRBJ1-5; no clear D gene. CDR1 is LGHNA, CDR2 YNFKEQ, per germline. The CDR3 spans 15 residues. V lost 0 bases and J 4 bases, leaving 10 bases between the germline ends. The DNA read from the CDR3 is TGTGCCAGCAGCCAAGATTCGTCGGGGAATCAGCCC. This translates into CASSQDSSGNQP. The whole CDR3 sequence reads CASSQDSSGNQPQHF.

A word on this clone: With the read ending 3 residues before the CDR3 end, the germline J gene is used to fill in that end. V and J are TRBV5-1 and TRBJ2-4; D might be TRBD1 (6 bases). The V and J ends lost 0 bases and 5 bases respectively, with 9 bases between them. CDR3 length equals 14 residues. Germline assignment: CDR1 SGHRS and CDR2 YFSETQ. CDR3 bases read: TGCGCCAGCAGCTTGGATCCAGGGGAAAACATT. This encodes CASSLDPGENI. The full-length CDR3 reads as CASSLDPGENIQYF.

As regards this clone: The read terminates 3 residues ahead of where the CDR3 ends, so the germline J gene completes it. This chain links TRBV5-4 with TRBJ1-2, with 7 positions matching TRBD1. This CDR3 has 14 amino acids. J gave up 6 bases and V 0 bases, and 5 bases lay outside the gene matches. The germline CDR1 and CDR2 sequences are SGHNT and YYREEE (reference sequence). CDR3 in amino acids: CASSLDRGQNGYTF. The DNA read from the CDR3 is TGTGCCAGCAGCTTGGACCGGGGACAGAATGGC.

For this clone: Read coverage stops 3 residues before the CDR3 terminus; the germline J gene supplies the remainder. The chain joins TRBV2 to TRBJ1-4, with unresolved D. CDR1 SNHLY and CDR2 FYNNEI come from the germline V gene. There are 15 residues in the CDR3. The CDR3 reads CASSEEEAGNSPLFF. Incomplete CDR3 DNA: TGTGCCAGCAGTGAAGAAGAGGCGGGAAATTCACCA.

Notes on this clone: Relative to the germline gene, one junction end is altered; a read error may explain this. From the germline J gene comes the end of the CDR3, since the read stops 3 residues before it. V and J are TRBV29-1 and TRBJ2-7; TRBD1 aligns across 9 bases. The CDR3 sequence is 16 residues long. Per germline, CDR1 SQVTM and CDR2 ANQGSEA. CDR3 DNA (partial): TGCAGCGTCGAAGAACCGGGACAGGGTTTCTCCTACGAG. It codes for CSVEEPGQGFSYE. The whole CDR3 is CSVEEPGQGFSYEQYF.

For this clone: The observed sequence ends 3 residues before the CDR3 terminus, with the missing tail filled in from the germline J gene. This chain links TRBV29-1 with TRBJ1-2; D is possibly TRBD1 (5 bases). CDR3 length: 14 amino acids. CDR1 SQVTM and CDR2 ANQGSEA come from the germline V gene. The sequenced part of the CDR3 DNA is TGCAGCGTTGTGGGGCCTTCCCGAAACTACGAG. Its protein is CSVVGPSRNYE. The whole CDR3 sequence is CSVVGPSRNYEYTF.

As concerns this clone: With the read ending 3 residues before the CDR3 end, the germline J gene is used to fill in that end. The sample carries other DNA sequences with the same CDR3. The rearrangement joins TRBV18 to TRBJ1-1; maybe TRBD1 (6 bases). The germline V gene has CDR1 KGHSH and CDR2 LQKENI. The CDR3 covers 13 residues. The V gene lost 3 bases and the J gene lost 1 base, with 6 bases spanning the gap. The sequenced part of the CDR3 DNA is TGTGCCAGCTCACCGGGACAGAACACTGAA. Residues: CASSPGQNTE. The complete CDR3 protein is CASSPGQNTEAFF. The whole variable domain, filled in from reference TRBV18 and TRBJ1-1, reads NAGVMQNPRHLVRRRGQEARLRCSPMKGHSHVYWYRQLPEEGLKFMVYLQKENIIDESGMPKERFSAEFPKEGPSILRIQQVVRGDSAAYFCASSPGQNTEAFFGQGTRLTVV.